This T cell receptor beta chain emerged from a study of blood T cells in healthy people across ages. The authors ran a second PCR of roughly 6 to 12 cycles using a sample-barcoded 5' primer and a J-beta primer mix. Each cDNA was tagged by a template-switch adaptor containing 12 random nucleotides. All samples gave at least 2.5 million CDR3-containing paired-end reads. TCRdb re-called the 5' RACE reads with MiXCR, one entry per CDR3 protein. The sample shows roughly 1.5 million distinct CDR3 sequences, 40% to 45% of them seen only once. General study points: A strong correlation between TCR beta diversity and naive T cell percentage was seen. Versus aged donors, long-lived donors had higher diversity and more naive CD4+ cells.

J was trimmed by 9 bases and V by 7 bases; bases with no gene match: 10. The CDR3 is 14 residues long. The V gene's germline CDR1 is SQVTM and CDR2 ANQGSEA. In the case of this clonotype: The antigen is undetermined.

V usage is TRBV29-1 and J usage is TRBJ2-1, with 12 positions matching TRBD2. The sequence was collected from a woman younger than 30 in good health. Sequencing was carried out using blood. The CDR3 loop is CSAETSGSWGEQFF. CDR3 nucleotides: TGCAGCGCAGAGACTAGCGGGAGTTGGGGTGAGCAGTTCTTC.